This T cell receptor (beta chain) was recovered during a study of PD-1 blockade in classical Hodgkin lymphoma. After autologous stem cell transplantation all patients relapsed, and prior brentuximab vedotin exposure differed between cohorts. Germline V gene data show CDR1 as WNHNN and CDR2 as SYGVQD (reference sequence). V was trimmed by 2 bases and J by 1 base, leaving 9 bases between them. CDR3 length: 14 amino acids. Clones were sequenced by immunoSEQ multiplex PCR, and TCRdb holds only the in-frame ones, with some missing. Of under 20,000 clones listed, about 80% are singletons. Sequencing used peripheral blood mononuclear cells (PBMCs), obtained before the second cycle of nivolumab. The origin of this receptor is a human donor with classical Hodgkin lymphoma. The chain is built from TRBV10-1 and TRBJ2-7; D is unresolved. The CDR3: CASSERVGSYEQYF. The CDR3 nucleotides are TGCGCCAGCAGTGAGCGGGTCGGATCCTACGAGCAGTACTTC.